Reported below is one T cell receptor (beta chain). Only in-frame clones appear in the TCRdb table, and some are missing; sequencing was by immunoSEQ multiplex PCR. The sample records 200,000 to 300,000 clones, around nine tenths being singletons. The CDR3 consists of 17 residues. V shed 0 bases and J 0 bases; nucleotides not matched to a gene: 5. CDR1 and CDR2 (germline): LGHNA, YSLEER. This specimen belongs to a study of cytomegalovirus exposure and HLA in healthy donors. The rearrangement links TRBV4-3 to TRBJ2-4; 7 bases map to TRBD2. Material: PBMCs. The TCR sequence derives from a man between 18 and 35 years old in good health and CMV-seronegative. The CDR3 nucleotides read TGCGCCAGCAGCCAAGATGGGGAGGGAAGAGCCAAAAACATTCAGTACTTC. This translates into CASSQDGEGRAKNIQYF.